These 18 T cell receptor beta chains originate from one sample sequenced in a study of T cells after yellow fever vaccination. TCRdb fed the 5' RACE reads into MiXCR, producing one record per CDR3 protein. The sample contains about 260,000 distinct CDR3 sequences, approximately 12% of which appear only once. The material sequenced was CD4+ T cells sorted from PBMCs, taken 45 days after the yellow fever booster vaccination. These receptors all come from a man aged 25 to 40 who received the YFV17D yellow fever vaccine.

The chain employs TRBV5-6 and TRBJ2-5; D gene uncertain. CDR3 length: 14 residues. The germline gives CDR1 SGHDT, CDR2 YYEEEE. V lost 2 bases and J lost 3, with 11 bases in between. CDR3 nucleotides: TGTGCCAGCAGCTTTATACACCAGGAAGAGACCCAGTACTTC. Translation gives CASSFIHQEETQYF.

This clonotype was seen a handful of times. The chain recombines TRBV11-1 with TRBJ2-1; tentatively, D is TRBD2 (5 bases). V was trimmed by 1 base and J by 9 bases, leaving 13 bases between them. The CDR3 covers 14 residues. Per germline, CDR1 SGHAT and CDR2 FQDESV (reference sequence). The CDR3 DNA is TGTGCCAGCAGCTTAGGGGCCGGGGTCCGTGAGCAGTTCTTC. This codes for CASSLGAGVREQFF.

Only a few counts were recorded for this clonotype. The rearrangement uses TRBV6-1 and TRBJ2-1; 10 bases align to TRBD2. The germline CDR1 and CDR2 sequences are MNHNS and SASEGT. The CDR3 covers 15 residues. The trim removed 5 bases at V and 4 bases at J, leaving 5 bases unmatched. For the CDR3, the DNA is TGTGCCAGCAGTCCTACTAGCGGGAAATACAATGAGCAGTTCTTC. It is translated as CASSPTSGKYNEQFF.

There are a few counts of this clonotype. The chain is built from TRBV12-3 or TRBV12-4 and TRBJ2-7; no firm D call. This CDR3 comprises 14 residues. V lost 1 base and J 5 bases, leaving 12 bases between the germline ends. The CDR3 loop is CASSLVPRSDEQYF. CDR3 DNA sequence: TGTGCCAGCAGTTTAGTCCCACGGTCCGACGAGCAGTACTTC.

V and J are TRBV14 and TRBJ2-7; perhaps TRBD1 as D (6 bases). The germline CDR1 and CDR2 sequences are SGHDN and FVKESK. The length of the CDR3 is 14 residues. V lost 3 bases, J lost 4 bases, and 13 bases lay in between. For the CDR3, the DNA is TGTGCCAGCAGCCAGGTCCCGGGACATTACGAGCAGTACTTC. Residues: CASSQVPGHYEQYF.

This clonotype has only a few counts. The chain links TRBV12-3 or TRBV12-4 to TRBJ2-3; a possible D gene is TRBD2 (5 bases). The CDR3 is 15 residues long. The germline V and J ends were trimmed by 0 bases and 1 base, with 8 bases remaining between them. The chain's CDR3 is CASSLARVRTDTQYF. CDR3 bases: TGTGCCAGCAGTTTAGCGAGGGTCCGCACAGATACGCAGTATTTT.

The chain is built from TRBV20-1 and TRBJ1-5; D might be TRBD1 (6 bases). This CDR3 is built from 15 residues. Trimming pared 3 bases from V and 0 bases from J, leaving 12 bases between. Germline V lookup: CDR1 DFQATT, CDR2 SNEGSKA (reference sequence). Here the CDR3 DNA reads TGCAGTGCTAGGTCACAGGGTAATAGCAATCAGCCCCAGCATTTT. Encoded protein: CSARSQGNSNQPQHF.

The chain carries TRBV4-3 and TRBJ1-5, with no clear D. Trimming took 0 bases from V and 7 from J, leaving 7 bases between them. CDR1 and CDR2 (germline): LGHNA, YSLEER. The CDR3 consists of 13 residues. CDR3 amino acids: CASSQDRRQPQHF. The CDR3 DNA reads TGCGCCAGCAGCCAAGATCGGAGACAGCCCCAGCATTTT.

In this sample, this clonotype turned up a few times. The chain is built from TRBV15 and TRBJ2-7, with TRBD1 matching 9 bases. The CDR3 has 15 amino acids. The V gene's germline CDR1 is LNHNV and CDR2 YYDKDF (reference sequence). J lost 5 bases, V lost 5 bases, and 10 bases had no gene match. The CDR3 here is CATSGTGTGFHEQYF. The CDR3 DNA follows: TGTGCCACCAGCGGTACCGGGACAGGGTTCCACGAGCAGTACTTC.

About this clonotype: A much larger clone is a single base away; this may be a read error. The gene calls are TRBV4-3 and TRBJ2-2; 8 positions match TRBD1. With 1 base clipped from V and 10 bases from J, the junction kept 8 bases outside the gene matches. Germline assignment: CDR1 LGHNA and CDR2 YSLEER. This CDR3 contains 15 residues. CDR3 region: CASSQGGQGHVELFF. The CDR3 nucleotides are TGCGCCAGCAGCCAAGGCGGACAGGGCCACGTGGAGCTGTTTTTT.

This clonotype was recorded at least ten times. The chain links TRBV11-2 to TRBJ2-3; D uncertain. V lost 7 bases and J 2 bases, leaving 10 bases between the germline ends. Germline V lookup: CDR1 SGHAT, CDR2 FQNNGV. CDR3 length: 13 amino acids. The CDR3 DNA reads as TGTGCCAGCAAACCCTTTTACACAGATACGCAGTATTTT. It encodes CASKPFYTDTQYF.

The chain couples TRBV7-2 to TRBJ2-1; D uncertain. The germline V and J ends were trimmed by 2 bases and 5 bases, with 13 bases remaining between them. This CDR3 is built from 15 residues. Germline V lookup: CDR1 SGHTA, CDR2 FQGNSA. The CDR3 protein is CASSLLAPTHNEQFF. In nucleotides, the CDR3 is TGTGCCAGCAGCTTACTGGCGCCTACCCACAATGAGCAGTTCTTC.

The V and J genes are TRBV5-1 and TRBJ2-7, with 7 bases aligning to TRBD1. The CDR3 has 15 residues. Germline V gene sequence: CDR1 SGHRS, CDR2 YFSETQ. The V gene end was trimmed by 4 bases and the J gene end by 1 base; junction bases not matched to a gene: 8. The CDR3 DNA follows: TGCGCCAGCAGCCAACAAGGGACAGCTTCCTACGAGCAGTACTTC. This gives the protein CASSQQGTASYEQYF. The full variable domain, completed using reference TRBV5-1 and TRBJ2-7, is KAGVTQTPRYLIKTRGQQVTLSCSPISGHRSVSWYQQTPGQGLQFLFEYFSETQRNKGNFPGRFSGRQFSNSRSEMNVSTLELGDSALYLCASSQQGTASYEQYFGPGTRLTVT.

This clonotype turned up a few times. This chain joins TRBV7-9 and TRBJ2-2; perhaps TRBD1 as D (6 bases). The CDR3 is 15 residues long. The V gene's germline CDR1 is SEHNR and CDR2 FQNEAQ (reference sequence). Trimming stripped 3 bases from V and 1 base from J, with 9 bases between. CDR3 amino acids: CASSFTGKNTGELFF. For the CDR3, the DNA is TGTGCCAGCAGCTTTACAGGGAAGAACACCGGGGAGCTGTTTTTT.

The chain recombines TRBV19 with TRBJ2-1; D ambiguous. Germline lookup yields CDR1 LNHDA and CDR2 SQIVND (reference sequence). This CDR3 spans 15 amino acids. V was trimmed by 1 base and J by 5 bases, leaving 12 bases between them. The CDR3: CASSIGLGYDNEQFF. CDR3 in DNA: TGTGCCAGTAGTATAGGGCTAGGGTACGACAATGAGCAGTTCTTC.

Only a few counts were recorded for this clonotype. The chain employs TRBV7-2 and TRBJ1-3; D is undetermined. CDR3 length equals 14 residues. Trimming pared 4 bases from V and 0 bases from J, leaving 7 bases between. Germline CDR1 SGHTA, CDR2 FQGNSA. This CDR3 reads CASSSQSSGNTIYF. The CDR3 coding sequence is TGTGCCAGCAGCTCACAAAGCTCTGGAAACACCATATATTTT.

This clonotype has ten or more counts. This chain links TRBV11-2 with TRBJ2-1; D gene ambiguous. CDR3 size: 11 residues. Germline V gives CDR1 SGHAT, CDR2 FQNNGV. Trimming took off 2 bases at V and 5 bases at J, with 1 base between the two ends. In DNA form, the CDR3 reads TGTGCCAGCAGCTTACACAATGAGCAGTTCTTC. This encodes CASSLHNEQFF.

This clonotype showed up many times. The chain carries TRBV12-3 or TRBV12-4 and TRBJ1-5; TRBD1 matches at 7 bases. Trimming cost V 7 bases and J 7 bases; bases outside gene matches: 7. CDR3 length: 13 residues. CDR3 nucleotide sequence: TGTGCCAGCACACCAGGGGGTGGACAGCCCCAGCATTTT. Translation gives CASTPGGGQPQHF.